Presented here are 23 T cell receptor beta chains from one specimen sequenced in a study of blood T cells in healthy people across ages. A second roughly 6 to 12 cycle PCR used barcoded and J-beta primers. TCRdb reanalysed the 5' RACE reads using MiXCR and keeps one entry per CDR3 protein. This repertoire shows more than 900,000 distinct CDR3 sequences, about 28% found once; its top ten account for about a tenth. These same records also appear under a second study, on T cells of mothers and their children.

Sequenced input: blood. The receptors were gathered from a woman in her forties in good health.

Only a few counts were recorded for this clonotype. The chain links TRBV7-9 to TRBJ1-2, with unresolved D. The CDR3 consists of 14 residues. V was shortened by 8 bases and J by 0 bases, with 13 bases between the two germline ends. CDR1 is SEHNR and CDR2 is FQNEAQ in the germline V gene (reference sequence). The CDR3 here is CASRPDGPNYGYTF. Here the CDR3 DNA reads TGTGCCAGCCGGCCCGATGGACCTAACTATGGCTACACCTTC. The full variable domain, rest sourced from reference TRBV7-9 and TRBJ1-2, is DTGVSQNPRHKITKRGQNVTFRCDPISEHNRLYWYRQTLGQGPEFLTYFQNEAQLEKSRLLSDRFSAERPKGSFSTLEIQRTEQGDSAMYLCASRPDGPNYGYTFGSGTRLTVV.

In this sample, this clonotype turned up many times. The genes are TRBV28 and TRBJ2-1; 9 nucleotides match TRBD1. J gave up 6 bases and V 3 bases, and 9 bases lay outside the gene matches. The CDR3 has 16 amino acids. From germline, CDR1 is MDHEN and CDR2 SYDVKM. CDR3 sequence: CASSFSGTGIGNEQFF. The CDR3 DNA sequence: TGTGCCAGCAGTTTTTCCGGGACAGGGATTGGCAATGAGCAGTTCTTC.

This clonotype came up a few times. The rearrangement links TRBV3-1 to TRBJ2-6, with TRBD1 matching 10 bases. The CDR3 sequence is 20 residues long. V shed 5 bases and J 1 base; nucleotides not matched to a gene: 14. Germline values: CDR1 LGHDT, CDR2 YNNKEL (reference sequence). CDR3 sequence reads: CASSSRTGTGALSGANVLTF. The CDR3 DNA sequence: TGTGCCAGCAGCTCTCGAACCGGGACAGGGGCACTATCTGGGGCCAACGTCCTGACTTTC. The full variable domain, its missing parts supplied by reference TRBV3-1 and TRBJ2-6, is DTAVSQTPKYLVTQMGNDKSIKCEQNLGHDTMYWYKQDSKKFLKIMFSYNNKELIINETVPNRFSPKSPDKAHLNLHINSLELGDSAVYFCASSSRTGTGALSGANVLTFGAGSRLTVL.

This clonotype was found a few times. The chain links TRBV28 to TRBJ2-5; no clear D. Germline CDR1 and CDR2: MDHEN and SYDVKM. CDR3 length: 15 residues. V lost 4 bases, J lost 2 bases, and 14 bases lay in between. CDR3 residues: CASSWASSSQETQYF. In nucleotides, the CDR3 is TGTGCCAGCAGTTGGGCCTCTAGTTCACAAGAGACCCAGTACTTC.

As for this clonotype: One end of the junction is discordant with germline, which a read error may explain. The chain combines TRBV4-1 with TRBJ2-7; 8 nucleotides agree with TRBD1. The germline gives CDR1 MGHRA, CDR2 YSYEKL. The CDR3 spans 14 residues. The CDR3, as DNA: TGCGCCAACAGCTGGGACAGGCCATCCTACGAGCAGTACTTC. It codes for CANSWDRPSYEQYF.

There are a few counts of this clonotype. V is TRBV20-1 and J is TRBJ1-1; weak D call: TRBD1 (6 bases). Germline lookup yields CDR1 DFQATT and CDR2 SNEGSKA (reference sequence). The CDR3 is 12 residues long. V lost 4 bases and J 8 bases, leaving 14 bases between the germline ends. The CDR3 nucleotides read TGCAGTGCTATAGAAGGACAGACAGAAGCTTTCTTT. It translates to CSAIEGQTEAFF.

The chain employs TRBV18 and TRBJ1-1; tentatively, D is TRBD1 (5 bases). The length of the CDR3 is 14 residues. Per the germline V gene, CDR1 is KGHSH and CDR2 is LQKENI. V lost 6 bases and J lost 3, with 14 bases in between. CDR3 bases: TGTGCCAGCTCGCCTACATTAGGGGACACTGAAGCTTTCTTT. It specifies CASSPTLGDTEAFF.

Many counts were recorded for this clonotype. This chain links TRBV29-1 with TRBJ1-4, with D perhaps matching TRBD1 (6 bases). The CDR3 runs 13 residues. V was shortened by 1 base and J by 7 bases, with 10 bases between the two germline ends. Germline values: CDR1 SQVTM, CDR2 ANQGSEA. CDR3 in amino acids: CSVEVGAGEKLFF. Written as DNA, the CDR3 is TGCAGCGTTGAAGTGGGGGCTGGTGAAAAACTGTTTTTT.

As regards this clonotype: Since a much larger clone is just one base distant, this may be a read error. The chain is built from TRBV27 and TRBJ2-4; D may be TRBD2 (5 bases). The last part of the DNA fits TRBJ2-7 better; the J call may be wrong. The CDR3 length is 13 residues. CDR1 and CDR2 from the germline V gene are MNHEY and SMNVEV (reference sequence). The CDR3: CASGLVASDEQYF. The CDR3 DNA follows: TGTGCCAGCGGACTTGTGGCTTCCGACGAGCAGTACTTC.

The gene calls are TRBV7-6 and TRBJ1-2; D gene ambiguous. Trimming removed 2 bases from V and 7 bases from J, with 14 bases in between. Germline V lookup: CDR1 SGHVS, CDR2 FNYEAQ. CDR3 size: 14 residues. CDR3 region: CASSLFSGEGGYTF. As DNA, the CDR3 is TGTGCCAGCAGCTTATTTTCCGGGGAGGGTGGCTACACCTTC.

This clonotype has ten or more counts. The junction differs from germline at one of its ends, possibly a read error. The J gene is TRBJ1-1, the V gene TRBV5-1; D might be TRBD1 (6 bases). This CDR3 contains 14 residues. Germline V gene data show CDR1 as SGHRS and CDR2 as YFSETQ. The CDR3 bases are TGTGCCAGCAGCTTGGCCGGGGGCAGCACTGAAGCTTTCTTT. It is translated as CASSLAGGSTEAFF.

The V and J genes are TRBV4-3 and TRBJ2-3, with D possibly matching TRBD1 (7 bases). CDR1 and CDR2 from the germline V gene are LGHNA and YSLEER. The CDR3 runs to 17 residues. V lost 0 bases and J 8 bases, leaving 21 bases between the germline ends. For the CDR3, the DNA is TGCGCCAGCAGCCAAGATCCCGCAGGGGGGCGAGAGGGTACGCAGTATTTT. It encodes CASSQDPAGGREGTQYF.

This clonotype was detected only a few times. The chain carries TRBV7-6 and TRBJ1-2, with D possibly TRBD1 on 5 matching bases. V lost 5 bases and J lost 0, with 13 bases in between. CDR1 is SGHVS and CDR2 is FNYEAQ in the germline V gene. The length of the CDR3 is 15 residues. CDR3 coding DNA: TGTGCCAGCAGCCCTGAAGTGGGGCCTAACTATGGCTACACCTTC. Translating gives CASSPEVGPNYGYTF.

The V and J genes are TRBV6-6 and TRBJ2-1; D is perhaps TRBD1 (6 bases). The CDR3 covers 16 residues. In germline, CDR1 is MNHNY, CDR2 SVGAGI (reference sequence). The V end was cut by 2 bases, the J end by 5 bases, with 16 bases between. Here the CDR3 reads CASSYATGQFDNEQFF. In DNA, the CDR3 is TGTGCCAGCAGTTACGCTACAGGACAGTTTGACAATGAGCAGTTCTTC.

This chain links TRBV7-2 with TRBJ1-3, with D possibly being TRBD1 (5 bases). The V end lost 6 bases, the J end lost 10 bases, and 25 bases lay between the germline ends. Germline CDR1 SGHTA, CDR2 FQGNSA. The CDR3 loop spans 16 amino acids. DNA of the CDR3: TGTGCCAGCAGTGTATTTATGCTGGCCCGACGGGGGACCATATATTTT. This translates into CASSVFMLARRGTIYF.

The rearrangement uses TRBV30 and TRBJ1-1; D possibly corresponds to TRBD1 (6 bases). Trimming stripped 5 bases from V and 4 bases from J, with 11 bases between. The germline V gene has CDR1 GTSNPN and CDR2 SVGIG (reference sequence). The CDR3 consists of 12 residues. The CDR3 nucleotides are TGTGCCTGGTCGGCAGGGGTCACTGAAGCTTTCTTT. It yields the protein CAWSAGVTEAFF.

This clonotype was seen at least ten times. The CDR3, as DNA: TGCAGCGTTATACTAGCGGGGGACCTCTACGAGCAGTACTTC. Translated, it gives CSVILAGDLYEQYF. The V and J genes are TRBV29-1 and TRBJ2-7; 11 bases are shared with TRBD2. This CDR3 is 14 amino acids long. Germline-derived CDR1 and CDR2 are SQVTM and ANQGSEA. Germline trimming cut 5 bases from V and 3 bases from J; bases unmatched to any gene: 6.

There are a few counts of this clonotype. V gene TRBV7-9 combines with J gene TRBJ1-2; a possible D gene is TRBD1 (6 bases). Germline-derived CDR1 and CDR2 are SEHNR and FQNEAQ (reference sequence). CDR3 length: 18 amino acids. The V end lost 5 bases, the J end lost 2 bases, and 24 bases lay between the germline ends. CDR3 sequence (DNA): TGTGCCAGCAGCCCTATTGAAGCCGGGGGGCCCTTAAACTATGGCTACACCTTC. This encodes CASSPIEAGGPLNYGYTF.

This clonotype was observed a few times. The V gene is TRBV14, the J gene TRBJ2-7; 10 bases are shared with TRBD1. The germline CDR1 and CDR2 sequences are SGHDN and FVKESK. J was trimmed by 2 bases and V by 4 bases; bases with no gene match: 5. The CDR3 extends over 15 amino acids. CDR3 sequence: CASSLGTGDPYEQYF. CDR3 DNA: TGTGCCAGCAGCCTAGGGACAGGGGATCCCTACGAGCAGTACTTC.

The gene calls are TRBV20-1 and TRBJ2-1; the match to TRBD2 covers 14 bases. From germline, CDR1 is DFQATT and CDR2 SNEGSKA (reference sequence). The V and J ends lost 1 base and 4 bases, in that order; junction bases with no gene match: 6. This CDR3 is 17 amino acids long. CDR3 protein: CSARGTSGGPRYNEQFF. In nucleotides, the CDR3 is TGCAGTGCTAGAGGGACTAGCGGGGGGCCCCGTTACAATGAGCAGTTCTTC.

Concerning this clonotype: Sequence at one end of the junction differs from germline and may be a read error. The V and J genes are TRBV9 and TRBJ2-5, with TRBD2 matching 9 bases. This CDR3 has 16 amino acids. Germline loops: CDR1 SGDLS, CDR2 YYNGEE. Here the CDR3 DNA reads TGTGCCAGCAGCGTATCGTCGGCGGGGGGGCGGGAGACCCGGTACTTC. Protein sequence: CASSVSSAGGRETRYF.

This clonotype was seen at least ten times. The genes are TRBV7-3 and TRBJ2-1; 14 bases match TRBD2. Trimming at V came to 10 bases and at J to 10 bases, leaving 6 bases not matched to a gene. Germline values: CDR1 SGHTA, CDR2 FQGTGA. The CDR3 consists of 13 residues. Here the CDR3 DNA reads TGTGCCACCAAGGGGACTAGCGGGGGAGAGCAGTTCTTC. Translation: CATKGTSGGEQFF.

This clonotype was picked up one time. A single base separates this from a much larger clone, so it may be a read error. J is TRBJ2-5 and V is TRBV7-2; D is perhaps TRBD1 (5 bases). The CDR3 loop spans 15 amino acids. The germline V gene encodes CDR1 SGHTA and CDR2 FQGNSA. CDR3 protein: CACSRVPTAIETQYF. The CDR3 DNA is TGTGCCTGCAGCCGAGTCCCGACAGCAATTGAGACCCAGTACTTC.